The 10 T cell receptor beta chains below all came from one sample that was sequenced in a study of T cells in Graves' hyperthyroidism and ophthalmopathy. Amplification targeted TCR beta CDR3 regions from RNA transcripts. When the TCR CDR3 underwent first-round RT-PCR, the HTBI primer set was used. TCRdb re-derived calls from the multiplex PCR reads in MiXCR, one entry per CDR3 protein. The data contain 500,000 to 650,000 distinct CDR3 sequences, 15% to 20% of them singletons. Sample: blood. The receptors were gathered from a man between 35 and 55 years old with Graves' ophthalmopathy.

This clonotype was seen at least ten times. This chain links TRBV28 with TRBJ2-7; 8 positions match TRBD1. V trimming: 8 bases; J trimming: 3 bases; junction bases outside the gene matches: 15. Germline assignment: CDR1 MDHEN and CDR2 SYDVKM. The CDR3 spans 16 residues. The CDR3 loop reads CASQGAGTGYYYEQYF. CDR3 DNA: TGTGCCAGCCAAGGGGCCGGGACAGGCTATTACTACGAGCAGTACTTC. The variable domain in full, completed from reference TRBV28 and TRBJ2-7, reads DVKVTQSSRYLVKRTGEKVFLECVQDMDHENMFWYRQDPGLGLRLIYFSYDVKMKEKGDIPEGYSVSREKKERFSLILESASTNQTSMYLCASQGAGTGYYYEQYFGPGTRLTVT.

The chain uses TRBV20-1 and TRBJ2-3; TRBD2 matches at 8 bases. Germline CDR1 DFQATT, CDR2 SNEGSKA (reference sequence). The CDR3 covers 17 residues. With 6 bases clipped from V and 2 bases from J, the junction kept 16 bases outside the gene matches. The chain's CDR3 is CSALTAGALLHTDTQYF. As DNA, the CDR3 is TGCAGTGCCCTAACAGCGGGAGCCCTCTTACACACAGATACGCAGTATTTT.

There are a few counts of this clonotype. The chain has TRBV2 and TRBJ2-5, with no clear D. Germline CDR1 is SNHLY and CDR2 is FYNNEI. The CDR3 is made up of 10 amino acids. With 8 bases removed from V and 5 bases from J, the gap between germline ends came to 6 bases. In DNA form, the CDR3 reads TGTGCCAGCGCCCGGGAGACCCAGTACTTC. It yields the protein CASARETQYF. Looking up the rest from reference TRBV2 and TRBJ2-5 gives the full variable domain: EPEVTQTPSHQVTQMGQEVILRCVPISNHLYFYWYRQILGQKVEFLVSFYNNEISEKSEIFDDQFSVERPDGSNFTLKIRSTKLEDSAMYFCASARETQYFGPGTRLLVL.

This clonotype has just a few counts. The chain joins TRBV13 to TRBJ2-7; D assignment may be TRBD1 or TRBD2 (6 bases each). V lost 5 bases and J lost 3, with 17 bases in between. CDR3 length: 15 residues. Germline V lookup: CDR1 PRHDT, CDR2 FYEKMQ (reference sequence). In DNA form, the CDR3 reads TGTGCCAGCAGCCCAGGGCGGGGCAGGGGCTACGAGCAGTACTTC. Its translation is CASSPGRGRGYEQYF.

The chain joins TRBV6-1 to TRBJ2-2; 7 bases fit TRBD1. This CDR3 is 14 amino acids long. Unmatched junction bases numbered 6, after V lost 6 bases and J lost 5 bases. Germline V gene data show CDR1 as MNHNS and CDR2 as SASEGT. CDR3 protein: CASRLTGRTGELFF. CDR3 nucleotide sequence: TGTGCCAGCAGACTGACAGGGCGGACCGGGGAGCTGTTTTTT.

The chain has TRBV12-3 or TRBV12-4 and TRBJ1-1, with 10 bases aligning to TRBD1. The CDR3 consists of 17 residues. The junction had 5 bases not matched to a gene; V was cut back by 1 base and J by 0 bases. The CDR3 DNA sequence: TGTGCCAGCAGTTTAGGCGAGGGACAGGGGATGAACACTGAAGCTTTCTTT. Translated: CASSLGEGQGMNTEAFF.

In this sample, this clonotype turned up a few times. V gene TRBV29-1 combines with J gene TRBJ2-1; TRBD2 might be the D (6 bases). V dropped 2 bases and J dropped 5 bases, with 10 bases sitting between them. CDR1 is SQVTM and CDR2 is ANQGSEA in the germline V gene. The CDR3 extends over 13 amino acids. The CDR3 protein is CSVERGTHNEQFF. The CDR3 DNA sequence: TGCAGCGTTGAACGGGGGACTCACAATGAGCAGTTCTTC.

This chain connects TRBV9 to TRBJ2-1; the match to TRBD2 covers 9 bases. In germline, CDR1 is SGDLS, CDR2 YYNGEE. J was trimmed by 7 bases and V by 2 bases; bases with no gene match: 10. The CDR3 extends over 16 amino acids. This CDR3 reads CASSVAPTSGPNEQFF. DNA of the CDR3: TGTGCCAGCAGCGTTGCCCCGACTAGCGGTCCTAATGAGCAGTTCTTC.

This chain connects TRBV7-2 to TRBJ1-2, with unresolved D. Germline loops: CDR1 SGHTA, CDR2 FQGNSA. CDR3 size: 14 residues. V dropped 2 bases and J dropped 3 bases, with 10 bases sitting between them. CDR3 region: CASSLSMGYYGYTF. In DNA form, the CDR3 reads TGTGCCAGCAGCTTAAGCATGGGCTACTATGGCTACACCTTC.

This clonotype was recorded at least ten times. The rearrangement uses TRBV30 and TRBJ1-2; a weak D match, TRBD1 (6 bases). Germline V gene lookup returns CDR1 GTSNPN and CDR2 SVGIG (reference sequence). V shed 4 bases and J shed 0 bases, with 15 bases lying between them. CDR3 size: 15 residues. The CDR3 reads CAWTSGVFSNYGYTF. CDR3 DNA: TGTGCCTGGACCTCAGGGGTTTTCTCTAACTATGGCTACACCTTC. Full variable domain (rest looked up from reference TRBV30 and TRBJ1-2): SQTIHQWPATLVQPVGSPLSLECTVEGTSNPNLYWYRQAAGRGLQLLFYSVGIGQISSEVPQNLSASRPQDRQFILSSKKLLLSDSGFYLCAWTSGVFSNYGYTFGSGTRLTVV.